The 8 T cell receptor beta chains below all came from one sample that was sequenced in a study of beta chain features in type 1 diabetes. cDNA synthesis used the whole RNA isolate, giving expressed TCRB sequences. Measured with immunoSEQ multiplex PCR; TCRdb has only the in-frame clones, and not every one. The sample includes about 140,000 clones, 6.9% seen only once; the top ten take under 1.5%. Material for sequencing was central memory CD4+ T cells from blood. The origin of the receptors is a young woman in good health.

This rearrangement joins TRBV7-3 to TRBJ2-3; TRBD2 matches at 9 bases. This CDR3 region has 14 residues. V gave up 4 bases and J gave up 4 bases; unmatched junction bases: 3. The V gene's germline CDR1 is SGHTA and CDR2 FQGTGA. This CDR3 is CASSYGGRADTQYF. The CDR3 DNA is TGTGCCAGCAGCTACGGCGGGAGGGCAGATACGCAGTATTTT.

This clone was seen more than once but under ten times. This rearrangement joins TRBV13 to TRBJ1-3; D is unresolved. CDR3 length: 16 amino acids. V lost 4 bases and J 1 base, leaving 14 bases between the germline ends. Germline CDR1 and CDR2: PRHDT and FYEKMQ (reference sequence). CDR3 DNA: TGTGCCAGCAGCTACCGCAGCCAGGCATCTGGAAACACCATATATTTT. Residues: CASSYRSQASGNTIYF.

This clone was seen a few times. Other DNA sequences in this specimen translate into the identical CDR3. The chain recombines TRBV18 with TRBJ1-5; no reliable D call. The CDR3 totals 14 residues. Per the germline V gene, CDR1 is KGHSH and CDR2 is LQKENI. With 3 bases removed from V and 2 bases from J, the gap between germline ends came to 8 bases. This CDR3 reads CASSPGSGNQPQHF. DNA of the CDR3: TGTGCCAGCTCACCGGGGAGCGGCAATCAGCCCCAGCATTTT.

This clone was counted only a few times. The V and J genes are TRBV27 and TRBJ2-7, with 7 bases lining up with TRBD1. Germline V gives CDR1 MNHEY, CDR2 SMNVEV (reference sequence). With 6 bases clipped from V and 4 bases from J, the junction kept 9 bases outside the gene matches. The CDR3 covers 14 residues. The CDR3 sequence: CASSRQGGRYEQYF. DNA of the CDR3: TGTGCCAGCAGCAGACAGGGTGGTAGGTACGAGCAGTACTTC.

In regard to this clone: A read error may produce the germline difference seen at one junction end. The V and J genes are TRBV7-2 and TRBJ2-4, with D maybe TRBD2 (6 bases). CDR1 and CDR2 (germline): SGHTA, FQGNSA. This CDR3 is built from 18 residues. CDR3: CASSLAETSMGAKNIQYF. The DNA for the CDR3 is TGTGCCAGCAGCCTAGCAGAGACTAGTATGGGGGCCAAAAACATTCAGTACTTC.

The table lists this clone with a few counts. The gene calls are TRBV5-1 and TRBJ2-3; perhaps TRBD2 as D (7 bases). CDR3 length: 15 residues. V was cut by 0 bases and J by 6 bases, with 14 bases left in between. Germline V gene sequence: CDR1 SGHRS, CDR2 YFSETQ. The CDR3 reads CASSLAWGGLDTQYF. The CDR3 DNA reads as TGCGCCAGCAGCTTGGCTTGGGGGGGCTTGGATACGCAGTATTTT.

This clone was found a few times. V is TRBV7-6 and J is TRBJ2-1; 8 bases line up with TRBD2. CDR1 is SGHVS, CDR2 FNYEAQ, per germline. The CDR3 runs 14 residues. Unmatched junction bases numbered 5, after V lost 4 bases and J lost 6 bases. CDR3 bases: TGTGCCAGCAGCTCGAGCGGGAGTTTCAATGAGCAGTTCTTC. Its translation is CASSSSGSFNEQFF.

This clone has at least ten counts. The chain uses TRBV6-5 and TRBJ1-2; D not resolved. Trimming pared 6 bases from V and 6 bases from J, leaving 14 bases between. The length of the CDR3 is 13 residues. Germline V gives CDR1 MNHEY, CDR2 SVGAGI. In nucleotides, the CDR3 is TGTGCCAGCAGGAGGACTGGTGCTGATGGCTACACCTTC. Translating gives CASRRTGADGYTF.